This TCR beta chain was recorded in a study of T cells in Graves' hyperthyroidism and ophthalmopathy (dated by TCRdb to about 2019). About the investigation overall: Peripheral blood was collected at initial diagnosis, before any treatment. According to the paper, TCR Vbeta CDR3 sequencing was carried out on 135 peripheral blood samples, which came from 40 to 45 ophthalmopathy, 70 to 80 hyperthyroidism and about 17 progressor patients. The 100 discovery patients were divided at random into training and test sets in a 7:3 ratio. Prospective prediction of ophthalmopathy was tested in an independent validation cohort of approximately 19 hyperthyroidism patients and some 17 patients who later progressed to ophthalmopathy. In addition, the study compared T-cell repertoires in thyroid tissue and in blood from five or six Graves' hyperthyroidism patients. A discovery cohort of roughly 96 patients, about 40 with Graves' ophthalmopathy and about 58 with stable Graves' hyperthyroidism, was used to find distinguishing TCR V-J signatures. After blood sampling, hyperthyroidism patients were treated with methimazole at a starting dose of 30 mg daily, and ophthalmopathy patients were treated with high-dose intravenous methylprednisolone.

The junction carries 8 bases between V and J, which are trimmed by 5 bases and 3 bases respectively. The CDR3 measures 13 amino acids from cysteine to phenylalanine. The entry retains the CDR3 DNA only, 39 bases that are in frame from base 1. The TCR beta CDR3 regions were amplified from the RNA transcripts. The TCR CDR3 was subjected to a first round of RT-PCR using the HTBI primer set and the Qiagen OneStep RT-PCR kit. Libraries were constructed in a second round of multiplex PCR, after which size selection and purification were carried out. Libraries were sequenced paired-end with 100 bp reads on an Illumina HiSeq2000. The published analysis was carried out like this. SOAPnuke was used to process the raw data, with reads discarded if the reads contained adapters or uncalled bases, had a mean Phred below 15, or lacked an exact constant-primer or identifier match. High-quality paired reads were merged using COPE v1.2.5, and each unique nucleotide sequence was defined as a clonotype. Clonotypes were aligned to IMGT TRBV, TRBD and TRBJ reference segments using MiTCR v1.1. The analysis was restricted to V-J combinations with a frequency above 0.0001, which together covered 99.2% of the repertoires. The TCS score was defined as F50 (clonal expansion) divided by E x V (chaos), with BLOSUM62-based TCRdist calculated between CDR3 peptides within each V-J. Welch's t-statistics and random forest reduced around 520 V-J features to fewer than 15, which were used in a naive Bayes classifier (R e1071). In-frame beta chains were kept once TCRdb had trimmed the public reads at Q25 with fastp and called clones with MiXCR. Rows with one shared CDR3 protein collapse into an entry with the most common genes and DNA. The V and J calls here are based on TCRdb, not the publication. The sample includes nearly 600,000 distinct CDR3 sequences, with 14% observed a single time. 7.1% of the sample is taken by the ten largest.

In the ophthalmopathy patients, disease was moderately to severely active, with a Clinical Activity Score of 3 or more, a NOSPECS grade of 4 or more, and a duration of less than 3 months. The study excluded patients with uncontrolled infections, other autoimmune diseases, pregnancy or lactation. Clinical symptoms, serum thyroxine and TRAb, thyroid ultrasound, and orbital computed tomography formed the basis for the diagnoses. PBMCs were separated from approximately 9.9 ml of fresh peripheral blood using Ficoll-Paque density gradient centrifugation. Trizol reagent was used to extract total RNA, and RNA quality was then checked on an Agilent 2100 Bioanalyzer. The investigation overall reported the following: In validation, the model predicted progression to ophthalmopathy with approximately 71% sensitivity and 72.22% specificity, a median of 6.5 months before onset. Most expanded thyroid clonotypes (frequency above 0.001) were also detected in blood, suggesting blood repertoires may reflect thyroid immune responses. No statistical method was used to set the sample size in advance, and investigators knew the group allocation. Ophthalmopathy was separated from stable hyperthyroidism by a 13 V-J signature model, with approximately 90% sensitivity and about 81% specificity obtained in cross-validation and 80%/75% obtained in testing.

This clonotype was observed many times. No antigen is known for it. No much larger clonotype is one base removed from it; base qualities were not supplied. Material: blood. The chain is assembled from TRBV12-3 or TRBV12-4 and TRBJ2-1, with no confident D gene call. The receptor's source is a woman aged 18 to 35 with Graves' ophthalmopathy. The base sequence is TGTGCCAGCAGTGCCAACTACTACAATGAGCAGTTCTTC. The translation is CASSANYYNEQFF.